The 22 T cell receptor beta chains below all came from one sample that was sequenced in a study of blood T cell repertoires in COVID-19. Sequencing used immunoSEQ multiplex PCR; TCRdb keeps in-frame clones, though not all of them. The sample shows approximately 80,000 clones, about 82% of them seen only once. Specimen: peripheral blood. Source of these receptors: a man in his fifties or sixties with active COVID-19.

The chain joins TRBV5-4 to TRBJ1-2, with 9 bases aligning to TRBD1. The CDR3 contains 14 residues. Germline V gene sequence: CDR1 SGHNT, CDR2 YYREEE (reference sequence). J gave up 3 bases and V 4 bases, and 4 bases lay outside the gene matches. CDR3 residues: CASSPDRGDYGYTF. The CDR3 DNA reads as TGTGCCAGCAGCCCGGACAGGGGCGACTATGGCTACACCTTC.

The chain combines TRBV11-2 with TRBJ2-1; 9 nucleotides agree with TRBD1. CDR1 is SGHAT and CDR2 is FQNNGV in the germline V gene. This CDR3 comprises 16 residues. Trimming took 1 base from V and 8 from J; bases not matched to a gene: 9. The chain's CDR3 is CASSLVWGQGDDEQFF. Written as DNA, the CDR3 is TGTGCCAGCAGCTTAGTTTGGGGACAGGGAGATGATGAGCAGTTCTTC.

The gene calls are TRBV4-3 and TRBJ2-3; D is unresolved. This CDR3 region has 17 residues. The germline V gene encodes CDR1 LGHNA and CDR2 YSLEER. V lost 1 base to trimming and J lost 2 bases, with 16 bases between them. Written as DNA, the CDR3 is TGCGCCAGCAGCCAAGTTGCAGGTTTTCCTGTCACAGATACGCAGTATTTT. This codes for CASSQVAGFPVTDTQYF.

V is TRBV6-5 and J is TRBJ1-1, with 10 bases aligning to TRBD1. V shed 7 bases, J shed 1 base, and the junction held 6 bases outside the gene matches. Germline values: CDR1 MNHEY, CDR2 SVGAGI. The CDR3 is 15 amino acids. CDR3 sequence: CASTIGDRGNTEAFF. The CDR3 coding sequence is TGTGCCAGCACCATTGGGGACAGGGGGAACACTGAAGCTTTCTTT.

The chain is built from TRBV7-9 and TRBJ2-7; 7 positions agree with TRBD1. Germline loops: CDR1 SEHNR, CDR2 FQNEAQ (reference sequence). The CDR3 has 13 residues. The junction had 6 bases not matched to a gene; V was cut back by 3 bases and J by 7 bases. CDR3 protein: CASSLGTAIEQYF. CDR3 bases: TGTGCCAGCAGCTTGGGGACAGCTATAGAGCAGTACTTC.

The chain couples TRBV28 to TRBJ2-1, with 9 bases matching TRBD1. The CDR3 totals 16 residues. After removal of 4 bases from V and 1 base from J, the junction contained 5 bases not matched to a gene. The germline gives CDR1 MDHEN, CDR2 SYDVKM. The CDR3 protein is CASSSQGAGSYNEQFF. CDR3 DNA sequence: TGTGCCAGCAGTTCACAGGGGGCCGGGTCCTACAATGAGCAGTTCTTC.

This rearrangement joins TRBV15 to TRBJ2-5; 11 nucleotides match TRBD2. Germline loops: CDR1 LNHNV, CDR2 YYDKDF (reference sequence). Trimming removed 0 bases from V and 3 bases from J; junction bases left unmatched: 6. The CDR3 is 17 amino acids. In DNA, the CDR3 is TGTGCCACCAGCAGAGATCTAGGACTAGCGGGTGAAGAGACCCAGTACTTC. Its protein is CATSRDLGLAGEETQYF.

The chain is built from TRBV30 and TRBJ2-1; D is perhaps TRBD1 (6 bases). This CDR3 has 10 amino acids. Looked up from germline, CDR1 is GTSNPN and CDR2 is SVGIG (reference sequence). The CDR3 spells CATGPHGQFF. In nucleotides, the CDR3 is TGTGCTACAGGGCCGCACGGGCAGTTCTTC. Variable domain in full (rest from reference TRBV30 and TRBJ2-1): SQTIHQWPATLVQPVGSPLSLECTVEGTSNPNLYWYRQAAGRGLQLLFYSVGIGQISSEVPQNLSASRPQDRQFILSSKKLLLSDSGFYLCATGPHGQFFGPGTRLTVL.

This chain uses TRBV18 with TRBJ1-4; D remains unclear. Germline-derived CDR1 and CDR2 are KGHSH and LQKENI. Trimming removed 3 bases from V and 0 bases from J, with 11 bases in between. The CDR3 totals 16 residues. CDR3 nucleotides: TGTGCCAGCTCACCCTCCCAGGATCCAACTAATGAAAAACTGTTTTTT. Translating gives CASSPSQDPTNEKLFF. Full variable domain (missing parts from reference TRBV18 and TRBJ1-4): NAGVMQNPRHLVRRRGQEARLRCSPMKGHSHVYWYRQLPEEGLKFMVYLQKENIIDESGMPKERFSAEFPKEGPSILRIQQVVRGDSAAYFCASSPSQDPTNEKLFFGSGTQLSVL.

This chain joins TRBV7-3 and TRBJ2-3; TRBD2 agrees at 8 bases. There are 16 residues in the CDR3. CDR1 and CDR2 (germline): SGHTA, FQGTGA. The ends lost 0 bases at V and 6 bases at J; junction bases unmatched: 8. The CDR3 DNA sequence: TGTGCCAGCAGCTTAACCGTGAGCGGGAGCGGTGATACGCAGTATTTT. Protein product: CASSLTVSGSGDTQYF.

J is TRBJ2-3 and V is TRBV7-2; 9 bases match TRBD2. The CDR3 is made up of 15 amino acids. After removal of 5 bases from V and 5 bases from J, the junction contained 8 bases not matched to a gene. Germline V gene lookup returns CDR1 SGHTA and CDR2 FQGNSA. The CDR3 nucleotides read TGTGCCAGCAGCCCGAGGGTAGCGGGAGTAGATACGCAGTATTTT. Residues: CASSPRVAGVDTQYF.

This chain connects TRBV27 to TRBJ2-7, with D tentatively TRBD1 (6 bases). Trimming cost V 6 bases and J 3 bases, with 12 bases left between them. The CDR3 totals 13 residues. Germline V gene sequence: CDR1 MNHEY, CDR2 SMNVEV (reference sequence). CDR3 DNA sequence: TGTGCCAGCAGGGACAGAGGGAGCTACGAGCAGTACTTC. This codes for CASRDRGSYEQYF.

V gene TRBV24-1 combines with J gene TRBJ2-3, with unresolved D. Germline lookup yields CDR1 KGHDR and CDR2 SFDVKD. Trimming removed 2 bases from V and 6 bases from J, with 8 bases in between. This CDR3 comprises 13 residues. CDR3 protein: CATSDSLLDTQYF. For the CDR3, the DNA is TGTGCCACCAGTGATTCTTTGTTGGATACGCAGTATTTT.

This chain connects TRBV2 to TRBJ2-1; 10 bases agree with TRBD2. CDR1 SNHLY and CDR2 FYNNEI come from the germline V gene. The CDR3 contains 15 residues. V shed 6 bases, J shed 4 bases, and the junction held 6 bases outside the gene matches. CDR3 coding DNA: TGTGCCAGCAGGACTGGACTAGCGGAGTACAATGAGCAGTTCTTC. Encoded protein: CASRTGLAEYNEQFF.

This chain connects TRBV11-2 to TRBJ1-2, with TRBD1 as a possible D gene (6 bases). The CDR3 runs to 13 residues. The germline gives CDR1 SGHAT, CDR2 FQNNGV. The V end lost 5 bases, the J end lost 4 bases, and 11 bases lay between the germline ends. The CDR3 DNA sequence: TGTGCCAGCAGCCTTGACAGGCTCTATGGCTACACCTTC. It yields the protein CASSLDRLYGYTF.

The chain links TRBV7-2 to TRBJ2-3, with 13 bases lining up with TRBD2. Germline V gene sequence: CDR1 SGHTA, CDR2 FQGNSA. Trimming took 5 bases from V and 1 from J; bases not matched to a gene: 3. The CDR3 contains 16 residues. CDR3 bases: TGTGCCAGCAGCGCCGGACTAGCGGGGGGCACAGATACGCAGTATTTT. Its translation: CASSAGLAGGTDTQYF.

V usage is TRBV5-8 and J usage is TRBJ2-7; tentatively, D is TRBD2 (6 bases). The CDR3 has 15 residues. Trimming cost V 1 base and J 3 bases, with 14 bases left between them. Germline CDR1 SGHTS, CDR2 YDEGEE. CDR3 in amino acids: CASSLPGGAHYEQYF. The CDR3 DNA follows: TGTGCCAGCAGCTTGCCAGGAGGGGCCCACTACGAGCAGTACTTC.

The chain is built from TRBV5-4 and TRBJ1-1; D is uncertain. Trimming left V 0 bases short and J 4 bases short, with 10 bases between. Germline CDR1 reads SGHNT; CDR2 reads YYREEE (reference sequence). The CDR3 totals 14 residues. The CDR3 loop reads CASSLGGGGTEAFF. The CDR3 DNA follows: TGTGCCAGCAGCTTGGGGGGAGGCGGCACTGAAGCTTTCTTT.

This clone has a single count. The CDR3 loop reads CASSPTGGLTYNEQFF. CDR3 nucleotides: TGTGCCAGCAGTCCGACCGGGGGGTTGACCTACAATGAGCAGTTCTTC. The chain couples TRBV28 to TRBJ2-1; the match to TRBD2 covers 7 bases. CDR3 length: 16 amino acids. CDR1 is MDHEN, CDR2 SYDVKM, per germline. Germline trimming cut 5 bases from V and 2 bases from J; bases unmatched to any gene: 9. The full variable domain, rest sourced from reference TRBV28 and TRBJ2-1, is DVKVTQSSRYLVKRTGEKVFLECVQDMDHENMFWYRQDPGLGLRLIYFSYDVKMKEKGDIPEGYSVSREKKERFSLILESASTNQTSMYLCASSPTGGLTYNEQFFGPGTRLTVL.

The V call is TRBV7-8, the J call TRBJ1-2; 12 bases agree with TRBD1. V shed 5 bases, J shed 8 bases, and the junction held 9 bases outside the gene matches. There are 15 residues in the CDR3. The germline CDR1 and CDR2 sequences are SGHVS and FQNEAQ. CDR3 amino acids: CASSLSGQGARGYTF. The CDR3 DNA is TGTGCCAGCAGCCTTTCGGGACAGGGGGCGCGGGGCTACACCTTC.

Only one count was recorded for this clone. V is TRBV12-3 or TRBV12-4 and J is TRBJ2-1, with D unresolved. Trimming shortened V by 8 bases and J by 5 bases, and 10 bases separated the two germline ends. The CDR3 contains 12 residues. The chain's CDR3 is CASVERNNEQFF. The CDR3, as DNA: TGTGCCAGCGTGGAGCGCAACAATGAGCAGTTCTTC.

The rearrangement links TRBV20-1 to TRBJ1-5; D unresolved. The V end was cut by 3 bases, the J end by 1 base, with 10 bases between. In germline, CDR1 is DFQATT, CDR2 SNEGSKA (reference sequence). The CDR3 loop spans 14 amino acids. CDR3 loop: CSASSLTSNQPQHF. DNA of the CDR3: TGCAGTGCTAGTAGCCTGACAAGCAATCAGCCCCAGCATTTT.